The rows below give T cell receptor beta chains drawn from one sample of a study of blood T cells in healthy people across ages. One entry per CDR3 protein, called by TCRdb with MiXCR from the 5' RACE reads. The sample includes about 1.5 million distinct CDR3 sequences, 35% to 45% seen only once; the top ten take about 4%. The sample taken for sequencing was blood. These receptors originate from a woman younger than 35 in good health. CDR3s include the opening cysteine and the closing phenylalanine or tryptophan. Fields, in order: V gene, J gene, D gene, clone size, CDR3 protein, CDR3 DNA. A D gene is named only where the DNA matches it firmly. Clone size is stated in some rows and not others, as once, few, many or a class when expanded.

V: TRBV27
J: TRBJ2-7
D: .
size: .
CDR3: CASSSQPPVEQYF
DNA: TGTGCCAGCAGTTCCCAACCCCCGGTCGAGCAGTACTTC

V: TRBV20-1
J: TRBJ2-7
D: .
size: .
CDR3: CSASFATEQNF
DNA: TGCAGTGCTAGTTTCGCAACGGAGCAGAACTTC

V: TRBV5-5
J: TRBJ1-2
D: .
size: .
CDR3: CASSSGIGVYGYTF
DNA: TGTGCCAGCAGCTCGGGGATAGGGGTTTATGGCTACACCTTC

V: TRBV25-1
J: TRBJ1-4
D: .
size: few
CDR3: CASSEWGLNEKLFF
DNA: TGTGCCAGCAGTGAATGGGGGTTAAATGAAAAACTGTTTTTT

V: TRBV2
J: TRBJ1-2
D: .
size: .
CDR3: CASSYRFLTF
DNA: TGTGCCAGCAGTTACAGGTTCCTCACCTTC

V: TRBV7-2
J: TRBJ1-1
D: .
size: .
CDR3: CASSPPQGWQGNTEAFF
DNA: TGTGCCAGCAGCCCCCCTCAAGGTTGGCAGGGGAACACTGAAGCTTTCTTT

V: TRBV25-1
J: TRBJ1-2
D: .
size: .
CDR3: CASSDPGGPNYGYTF
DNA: TGTGCCAGCAGTGACCCCGGAGGACCTAACTATGGCTACACCTTC

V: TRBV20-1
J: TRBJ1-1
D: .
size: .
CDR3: CSATGTWFAEAFF
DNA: TGCAGTGCTACCGGGACTTGGTTCGCTGAAGCTTTCTTT

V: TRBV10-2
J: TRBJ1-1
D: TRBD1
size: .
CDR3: CASRGQGVNTKAFF
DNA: TGCGCCAGCAGGGGACAGGGGGTGAACACTAAAGCTTTCTTT

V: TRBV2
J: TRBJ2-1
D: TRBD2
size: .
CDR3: CASDRRGRDEQFF
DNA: TGTGCCAGCGATAGACGGGGGAGGGATGAGCAGTTCTTC

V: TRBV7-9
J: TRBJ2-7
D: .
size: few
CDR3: CASSLEEGYEQYF
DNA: TGTGCCAGCAGCTTAGAGGAAGGGTACGAGCAGTACTTC

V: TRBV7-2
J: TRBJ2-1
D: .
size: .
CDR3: CASSLATAYNEQFF
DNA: TGTGCCAGCAGCTTGGCCACAGCTTACAATGAGCAGTTCTTC

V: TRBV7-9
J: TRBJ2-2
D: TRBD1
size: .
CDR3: CASSFGTDTGELFF
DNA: TGTGCCAGCAGCTTCGGGACAGACACCGGGGAGCTGTTTTTT

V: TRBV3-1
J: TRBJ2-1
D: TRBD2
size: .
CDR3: CASSQGYSGSGYNEQFF
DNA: TGTGCCAGCAGCCAGGGATATAGCGGGAGTGGCTACAATGAGCAGTTCTTC

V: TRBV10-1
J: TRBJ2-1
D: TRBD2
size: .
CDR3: CASSEASGGPNEQFF
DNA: TGCGCCAGCAGTGAGGCTAGCGGGGGGCCCAATGAGCAGTTCTTC

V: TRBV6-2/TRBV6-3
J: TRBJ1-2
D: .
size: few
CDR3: CASSQGYEGHGYTF
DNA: TGTGCCAGCAGTCAAGGTTATGAGGGCCACGGCTACACCTTC

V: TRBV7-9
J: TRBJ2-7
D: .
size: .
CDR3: CASSLKGGLYEQYF
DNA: TGTGCCAGCAGCTTAAAGGGGGGACTTTACGAGCAGTACTTC

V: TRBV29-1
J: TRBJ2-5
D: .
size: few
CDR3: CSVEKTRETQYF
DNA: TGCAGCGTTGAGAAGACAAGGGAGACCCAGTACTTC

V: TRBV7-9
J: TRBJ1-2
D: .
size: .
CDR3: CASSLSRPGRIRHGYTF
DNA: TGTGCCAGCAGCTTATCTCGTCCAGGGAGGATTCGCCATGGCTACACCTTC

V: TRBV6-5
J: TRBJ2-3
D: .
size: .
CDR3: CTSSLHTTDTQYF
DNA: TGTACCAGCAGTCTCCACACGACAGATACGCAGTATTTT

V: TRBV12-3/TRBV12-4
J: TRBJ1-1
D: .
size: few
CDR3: CASSLYGVGTEAFF
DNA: TGTGCCAGCAGTTTATATGGGGTTGGCACTGAAGCTTTCTTT